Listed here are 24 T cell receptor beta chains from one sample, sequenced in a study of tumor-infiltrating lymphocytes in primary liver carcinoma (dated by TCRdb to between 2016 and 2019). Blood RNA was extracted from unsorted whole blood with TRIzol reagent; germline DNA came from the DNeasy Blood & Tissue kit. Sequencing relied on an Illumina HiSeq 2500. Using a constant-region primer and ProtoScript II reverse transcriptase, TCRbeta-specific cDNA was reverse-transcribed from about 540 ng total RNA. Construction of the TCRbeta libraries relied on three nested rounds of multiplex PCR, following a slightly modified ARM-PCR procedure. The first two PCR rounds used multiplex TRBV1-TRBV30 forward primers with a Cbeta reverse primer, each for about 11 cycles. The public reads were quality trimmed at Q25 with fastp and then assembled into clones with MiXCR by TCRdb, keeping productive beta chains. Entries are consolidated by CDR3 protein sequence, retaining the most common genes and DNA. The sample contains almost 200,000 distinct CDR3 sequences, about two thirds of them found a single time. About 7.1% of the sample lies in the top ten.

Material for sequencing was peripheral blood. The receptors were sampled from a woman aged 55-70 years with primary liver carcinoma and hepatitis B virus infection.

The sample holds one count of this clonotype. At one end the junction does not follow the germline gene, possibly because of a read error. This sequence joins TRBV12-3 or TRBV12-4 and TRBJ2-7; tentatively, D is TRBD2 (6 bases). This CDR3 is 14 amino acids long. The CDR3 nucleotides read TGTGCCAGCAGTTCCGGCACCGGGGGTTACGAGCGGTACTTC. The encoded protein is CASSSGTGGYERYF.

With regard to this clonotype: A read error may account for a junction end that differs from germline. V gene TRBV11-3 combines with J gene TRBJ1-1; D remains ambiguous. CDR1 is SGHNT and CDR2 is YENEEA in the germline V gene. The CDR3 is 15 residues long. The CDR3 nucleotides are TGTGCCAGCAGCTTAGGGACTCTGGGTAACACCGAAGCTTTCTTT. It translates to CASSLGTLGNTEAFF.

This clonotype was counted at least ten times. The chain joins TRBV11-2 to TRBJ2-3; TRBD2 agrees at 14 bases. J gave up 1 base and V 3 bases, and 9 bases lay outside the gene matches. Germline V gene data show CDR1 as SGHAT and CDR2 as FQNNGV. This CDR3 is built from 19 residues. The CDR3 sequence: CASSLGTSGRGMGTDTQYF. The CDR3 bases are TGTGCCAGCAGCTTGGGGACTAGCGGGAGAGGTATGGGCACAGATACGCAGTATTTT.

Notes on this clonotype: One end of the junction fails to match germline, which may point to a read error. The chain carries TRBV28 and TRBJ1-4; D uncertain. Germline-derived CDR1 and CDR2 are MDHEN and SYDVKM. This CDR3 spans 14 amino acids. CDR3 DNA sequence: TGTGACAGCAGTTTCCCGGGCTTCAATGAAAAACTGTTTTTT. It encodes CDSSFPGFNEKLFF.

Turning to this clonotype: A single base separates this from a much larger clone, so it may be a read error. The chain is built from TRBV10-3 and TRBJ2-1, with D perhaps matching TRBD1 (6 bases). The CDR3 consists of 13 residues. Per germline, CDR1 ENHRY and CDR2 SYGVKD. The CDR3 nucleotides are TGTGTCATCAGTGCGACAGGATACAATGAGCAGTTCTTC. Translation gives CVISATGYNEQFF.

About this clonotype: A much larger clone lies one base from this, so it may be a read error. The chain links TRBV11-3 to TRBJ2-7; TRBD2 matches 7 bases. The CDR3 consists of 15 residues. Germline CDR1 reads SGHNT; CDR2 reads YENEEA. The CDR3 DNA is TGTGCCTGCAGCTTAGATTGGGCTAGCGGCTACGAGCAGCACTTC. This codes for CACSLDWASGYEQHF.

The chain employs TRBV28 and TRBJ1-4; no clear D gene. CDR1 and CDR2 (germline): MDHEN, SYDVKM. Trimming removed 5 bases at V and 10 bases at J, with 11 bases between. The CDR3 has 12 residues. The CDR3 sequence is CASSPPRGKLFF. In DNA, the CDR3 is TGTGCCAGCAGTCCCCCGAGAGGAAAACTGTTTTTT.

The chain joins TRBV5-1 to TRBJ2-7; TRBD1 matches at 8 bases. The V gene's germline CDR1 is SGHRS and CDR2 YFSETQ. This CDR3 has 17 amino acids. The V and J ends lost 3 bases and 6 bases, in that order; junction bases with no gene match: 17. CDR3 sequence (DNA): TGCGCCAGCAGCTGGGCAGGACAGGGTTCTTCATTGGGCGAGCAGTACTTC. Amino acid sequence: CASSWAGQGSSLGEQYF.

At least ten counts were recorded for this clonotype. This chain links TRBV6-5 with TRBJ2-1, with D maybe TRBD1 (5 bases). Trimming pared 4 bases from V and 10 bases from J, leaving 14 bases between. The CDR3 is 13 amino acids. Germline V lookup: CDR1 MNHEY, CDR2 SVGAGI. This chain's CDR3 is CASSFQGNDEQFF. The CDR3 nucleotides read TGTGCCAGCAGTTTCCAGGGTAACGACGAGCAGTTCTTC.

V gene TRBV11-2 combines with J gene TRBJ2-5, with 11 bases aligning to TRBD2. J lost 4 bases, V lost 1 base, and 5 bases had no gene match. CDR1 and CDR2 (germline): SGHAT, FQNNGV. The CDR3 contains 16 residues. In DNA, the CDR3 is TGTGCCAGCAGCTTAGCCAGACTAGCGGGAACAGAGACCCAGTACTTC. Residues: CASSLARLAGTETQYF.

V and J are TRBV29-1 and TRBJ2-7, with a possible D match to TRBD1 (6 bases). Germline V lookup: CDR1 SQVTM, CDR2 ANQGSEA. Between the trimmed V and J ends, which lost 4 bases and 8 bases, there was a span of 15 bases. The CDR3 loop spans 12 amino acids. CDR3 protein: CSVGDRQYKQYF. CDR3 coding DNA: TGCAGCGTTGGAGACAGGCAATACAAGCAGTACTTC.

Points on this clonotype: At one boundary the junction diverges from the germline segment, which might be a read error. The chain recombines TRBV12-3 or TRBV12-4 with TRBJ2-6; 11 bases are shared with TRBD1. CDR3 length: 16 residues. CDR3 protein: CASSRTGGAGPNVLTF. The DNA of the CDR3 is TGTGCCAGCAGTAGGACAGGGGGCGCTGGGCCCAACGTCCTGACTTTC.

CDR3 sequence (DNA): TGCGCCAGCAGCTTGGAACCTTCAACAGGGCGGGAGACCCAGTACTTC. This sequence encodes CASSLEPSTGRETQYF. This chain joins TRBV5-1 and TRBJ2-5, with D possibly TRBD1 on 6 matching bases. Germline CDR1 SGHRS, CDR2 YFSETQ. This CDR3 contains 16 residues. The ends were cut back, 0 bases at V and 5 bases at J, with 17 bases in the middle.

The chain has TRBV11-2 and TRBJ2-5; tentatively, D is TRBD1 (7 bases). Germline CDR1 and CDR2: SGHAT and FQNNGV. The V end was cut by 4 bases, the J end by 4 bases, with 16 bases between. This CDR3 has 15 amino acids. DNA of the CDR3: TGTGCCAGCAGCTCGGGAGACAGGGTCCGAGAGACCCAGTACTTC. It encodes CASSSGDRVRETQYF. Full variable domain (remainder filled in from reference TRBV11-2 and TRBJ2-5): EAGVAQSPRYKIIEKRQSVAFWCNPISGHATLYWYQQILGQGPKLLIQFQNNGVVDDSQLPKDRFSAERLKGVDSTLKIQPAKLEDSAVYLCASSSGDRVRETQYFGPGTRLLVL.

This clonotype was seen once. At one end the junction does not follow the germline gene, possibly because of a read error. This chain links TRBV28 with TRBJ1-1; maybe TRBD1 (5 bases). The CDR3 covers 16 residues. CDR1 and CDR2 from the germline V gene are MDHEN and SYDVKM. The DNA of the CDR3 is TGTGCCAGCACCCAACCTACTGGGGCCCTGAACAGTGAAGCTTTCTTT. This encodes CASTQPTGALNSEAFF.

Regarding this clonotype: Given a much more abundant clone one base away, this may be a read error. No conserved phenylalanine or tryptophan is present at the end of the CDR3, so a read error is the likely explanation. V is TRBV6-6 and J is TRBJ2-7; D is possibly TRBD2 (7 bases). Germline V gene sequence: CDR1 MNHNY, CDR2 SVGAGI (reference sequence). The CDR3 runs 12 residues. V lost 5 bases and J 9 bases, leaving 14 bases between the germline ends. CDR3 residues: CASSTGTTGQYL. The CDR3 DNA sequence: TGTGCCAGCAGTACAGGGACTACGGGGCAGTACCTC.

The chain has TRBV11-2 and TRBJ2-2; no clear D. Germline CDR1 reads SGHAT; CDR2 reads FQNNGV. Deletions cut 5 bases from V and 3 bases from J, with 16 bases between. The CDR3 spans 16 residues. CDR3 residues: CASSGGRNTDTGELFF. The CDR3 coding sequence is TGTGCCAGCAGCGGCGGACGGAACACGGACACCGGGGAGCTGTTTTTT. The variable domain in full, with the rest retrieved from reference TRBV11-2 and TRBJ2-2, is EAGVAQSPRYKIIEKRQSVAFWCNPISGHATLYWYQQILGQGPKLLIQFQNNGVVDDSQLPKDRFSAERLKGVDSTLKIQPAKLEDSAVYLCASSGGRNTDTGELFFGEGSRLTVL.

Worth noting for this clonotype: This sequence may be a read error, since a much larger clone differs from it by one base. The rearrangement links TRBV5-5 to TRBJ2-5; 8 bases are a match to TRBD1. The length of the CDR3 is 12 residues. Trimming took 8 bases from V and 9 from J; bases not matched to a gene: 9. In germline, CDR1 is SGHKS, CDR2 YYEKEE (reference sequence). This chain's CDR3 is CARSGTGQAQYF. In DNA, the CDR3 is TGTGCCAGATCCGGGACAGGACAGGCCCAGTACTTC.

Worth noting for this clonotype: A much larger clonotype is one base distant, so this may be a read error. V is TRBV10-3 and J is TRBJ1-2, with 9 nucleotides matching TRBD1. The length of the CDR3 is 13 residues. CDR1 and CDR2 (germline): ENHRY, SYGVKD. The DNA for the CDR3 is TGTGTCATCAGTGAAGCGGGACAGGGTTCCTACACCTTC. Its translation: CVISEAGQGSYTF.

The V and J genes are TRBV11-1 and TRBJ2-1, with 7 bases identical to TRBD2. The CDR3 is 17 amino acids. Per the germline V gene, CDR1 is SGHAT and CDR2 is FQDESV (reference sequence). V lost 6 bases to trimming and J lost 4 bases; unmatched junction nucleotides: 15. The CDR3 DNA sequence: TGTGCCAGCAGAGCAGGACTAGAGGATTCAACTTACAATGAGCAGTTCTTC. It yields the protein CASRAGLEDSTYNEQFF.

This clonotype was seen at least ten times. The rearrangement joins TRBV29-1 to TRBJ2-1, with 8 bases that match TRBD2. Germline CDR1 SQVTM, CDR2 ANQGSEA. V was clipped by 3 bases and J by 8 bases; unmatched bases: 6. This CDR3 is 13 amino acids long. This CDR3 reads CSVDPGLGDEQFF. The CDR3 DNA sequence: TGCAGCGTTGACCCGGGACTAGGGGATGAGCAGTTCTTC.

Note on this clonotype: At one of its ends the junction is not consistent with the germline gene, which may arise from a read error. The CDR3 loop reads CASSSELAGGFYEQYF. The CDR3 DNA reads as TGTGCCAGCAGCTCAGAACTAGCGGGAGGATTCTACGAACAGTACTTC. V gene TRBV11-1 combines with J gene TRBJ2-7, with 12 bases aligning to TRBD2. Germline loops: CDR1 SGHAT, CDR2 FQDESV (reference sequence). CDR3 length: 16 amino acids.

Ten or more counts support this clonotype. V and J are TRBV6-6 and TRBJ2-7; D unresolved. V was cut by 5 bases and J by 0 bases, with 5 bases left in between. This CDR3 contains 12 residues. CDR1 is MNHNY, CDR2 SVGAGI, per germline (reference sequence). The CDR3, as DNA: TGTGCCAGCAGTGGAAGCTCCTACGAGCAGTACTTC. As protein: CASSGSSYEQYF.

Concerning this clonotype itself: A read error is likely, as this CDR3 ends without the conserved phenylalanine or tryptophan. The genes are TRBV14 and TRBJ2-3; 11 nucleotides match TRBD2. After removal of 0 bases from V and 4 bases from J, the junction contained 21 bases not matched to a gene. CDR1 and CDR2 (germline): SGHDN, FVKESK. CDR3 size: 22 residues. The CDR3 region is CASSQDRTGWLAGGGVADTQYL. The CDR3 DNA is TGTGCCAGCAGCCAAGATCGGACAGGGTGGCTAGCGGGAGGTGGAGTGGCAGATACGCAGTATCTT.